This TCR beta chain was profiled in a study of vaccination and CD4 T cells after COVID-19. Study-wide findings and caveats: Convalescent patients had a median roughly 86% of post-vaccine SARS-CoV-2-reactive clones that were detected only after vaccination, not before it.

This clonotype came up a few times. What it binds is unknown. Noted time point: late sampling 161 to 241 days after vaccination in three convalescent patients. Treatment noted: approximately 11-day PBMC culture with coronavirus spike peptide pools or control peptides (ViraFEST assay). ViraFEST used peptide pools to expand antigen-specific T cells before TCR sequencing. Fresh IL-2 medium was used to replace half of the medium on days 3 and 7. Cultured CD4+ T cell DNA was sequenced using the Oncomine TCR Beta short-read assay. TCRdb re-derived calls from the PCR reads in MiXCR, one entry per CDR3 protein. Here the sample spans 15,000 or so distinct CDR3 sequences, around 50% being singletons. This TCR derives from a human donor who had recovered from COVID-19. The material was CD4+ T cells from blood, cultured in vitro, obtained about 7 months after SARS-CoV-2 vaccination.

The CDR3 spells CASSYQGGSYNSPLHF. The CDR3 DNA sequence: TGCGCCAGCAGCTACCAGGGTGGCTCCTATAATTCACCCCTCCACTTT. This rearrangement joins TRBV5-1 to TRBJ1-6, with D possibly matching TRBD1 (5 bases). In germline, CDR1 is SGHRS, CDR2 YFSETQ. This CDR3 is built from 16 residues. Trimming removed 3 bases at V and 0 bases at J, with 10 bases between.